The 10 T cell receptor beta chains presented below share a single source sample, sequenced in a study of blood T cell repertoires in COVID-19. The data were produced by immunoSEQ multiplex PCR, yet TCRdb's version contains in-frame clones alone and is incomplete. The profile shows roughly 59,000 clones, 78% of them singletons. Sequencing was performed on peripheral blood. All receptors come from a man older than 75 with acute or convalescent COVID-19.

This clone was detected only once. This rearrangement joins TRBV5-6 to TRBJ1-1; TRBD1 is a possible D gene (5 bases). The CDR3 is 15 amino acids. Germline V gene data show CDR1 as SGHDT and CDR2 as YYEEEE. Trimming removed 1 base from V and 6 bases from J, with 16 bases in between. The CDR3 region has the DNA TGTGCCAGCAGCTTGCGTGGAGGGGTGGTGTCTGAAGCTTTCTTT. Its translation is CASSLRGGVVSEAFF. Using reference TRBV5-6 and TRBJ1-1 for the parts outside the CDR3, the full variable domain is DAGVTQSPTHLIKTRGQQVTLRCSPKSGHDTVSWYQQALGQGPQFIFQYYEEEERQRGNFPDRFSGHQFPNYSSELNVNALLLGDSALYLCASSLRGGVVSEAFFGQGTRLTVV.

V gene TRBV5-8 combines with J gene TRBJ2-2; 7 bases match TRBD1. Germline CDR1 reads SGHTS; CDR2 reads YDEGEE. This CDR3 comprises 15 residues. V shed 4 bases and J 3 bases; nucleotides not matched to a gene: 6. CDR3 amino acids: CASSLQGVDTGELFF. For the CDR3, the DNA is TGTGCCAGCAGCCTGCAGGGGGTCGACACCGGGGAGCTGTTTTTT.

The chain uses TRBV9 and TRBJ1-2, with D tentatively TRBD1 (5 bases). There are 11 residues in the CDR3. With 0 bases removed from V and 10 bases from J, the gap between germline ends came to 7 bases. Germline lookup yields CDR1 SGDLS and CDR2 YYNGEE. The CDR3 protein is CASSVGQSYTF. Here the CDR3 DNA reads TGTGCCAGCAGCGTAGGACAGTCCTACACCTTC.

The rearrangement uses TRBV3-1 (or the pseudogene TRBV3-2) and TRBJ2-1; 14 positions match TRBD2. V dropped 0 bases and J dropped 5; count of bases not matched to a gene: 6. This CDR3 has 18 amino acids. Germline CDR1 and CDR2: LGHDT and YNNKEL (reference sequence). The DNA for the CDR3 is TGTGCCAGCAGCCAAGAAGAAGGGGGACTAGCGGGAGACAATGAGCAGTTCTTC. As protein: CASSQEEGGLAGDNEQFF.

This clone was detected only once. V usage is TRBV7-2 and J usage is TRBJ2-7; 9 bases agree with TRBD2. The CDR3 is made up of 15 amino acids. V was pared by 5 bases and J by 2 bases, with 7 bases of the junction left unmatched. Germline V lookup: CDR1 SGHTA, CDR2 FQGNSA. The CDR3 is CASSLTSGVTYEQYF. In DNA, the CDR3 is TGTGCCAGCAGCCTGACTAGCGGAGTAACCTACGAGCAGTACTTC. Together with reference TRBV7-2 and TRBJ2-7, the CDR3 gives the full variable domain: GAGVSQSPSNKVTEKGKDVELRCDPISGHTALYWYRQSLGQGLEFLIYFQGNSAPDKSGLPSDRFSAERTGGSVSTLTIQRTQQEDSAVYLCASSLTSGVTYEQYFGPGTRLTVT.

The sample holds a few counts of this clone. CDR3 amino acids: CASQHQGYTEAFF. The CDR3 DNA is TGTGCCAGCCAACACCAGGGGTACACTGAAGCTTTCTTT. V and J are TRBV7-9 and TRBJ1-1; D may be TRBD1 (6 bases). There are 13 residues in the CDR3. The V end was cut by 8 bases, the J end by 3 bases, with 13 bases between. Germline V CDR1 and CDR2: SEHNR, FQNEAQ (reference sequence).

This clone is medium-sized. This chain connects TRBV18 to TRBJ2-7; TRBD2 is a possible D gene (5 bases). V gave up 0 bases and J gave up 0 bases, with 15 bases separating them. The germline V gene has CDR1 KGHSH and CDR2 LQKENI. The length of the CDR3 is 17 residues. The CDR3 region has the DNA TGTGCCAGCTCACCACCGCTCGCGGGCCCGAGCTCCTACGAGCAGTACTTC. This gives the protein CASSPPLAGPSSYEQYF.

The chain combines TRBV3-1 (or the pseudogene TRBV3-2) with TRBJ2-7; D might be TRBD2 (5 bases). Germline CDR1 and CDR2: LGHDT and YNNKEL (reference sequence). The CDR3 totals 15 residues. V lost 5 bases and J lost 0, with 14 bases in between. The CDR3 is CASSSWERGSYEQYF. As DNA, the CDR3 is TGTGCCAGCAGCTCTTGGGAGCGCGGCTCCTACGAGCAGTACTTC.

The CDR3 DNA reads as TGTGCCAGTAGTGCCCGGGACAGGGCAGGTGGCTACACCTTC. Protein product: CASSARDRAGGYTF. The V gene is TRBV19, the J gene TRBJ1-2; 9 bases align to TRBD1. Per germline, CDR1 LNHDA and CDR2 SQIVND (reference sequence). Trimming took 5 bases from V and 7 from J; bases not matched to a gene: 8. This CDR3 has 14 residues. The full variable domain, with the rest looked up from reference TRBV19 and TRBJ1-2, is DGGITQSPKYLFRKEGQNVTLSCEQNLNHDAMYWYRQDPGQGLRLIYYSQIVNDFQKGDIAEGYSVSREKKESFPLTVTSAQKNPTAFYLCASSARDRAGGYTFGSGTRLTVV.

The chain couples TRBV19 to TRBJ1-1, with unresolved D. V was clipped by 0 bases and J by 5 bases, with 7 bases between them. Germline CDR1 reads LNHDA; CDR2 reads SQIVND (reference sequence). The CDR3 is 13 residues long. CDR3 nucleotides: TGTGCCAGTAGTATAGATGGTAGTACTGAAGCTTTCTTT. It codes for CASSIDGSTEAFF.